The 23 T cell receptor beta chains presented below share a single source sample, sequenced in a study of T cells in narcolepsy. Profiling relied on immunoSEQ multiplex PCR, and the TCRdb table lists in-frame clones only, not all of them. Found here are fewer than 30,000 clones, roughly 85% of them singletons; the top ten hold 1.3%. The sample taken for sequencing was CD45RA- memory CD4+ T cells from PBMCs. Receptor source: a human donor with narcolepsy.

CDR3 sequence reads: CASSSAEGYTF. The CDR3 coding sequence is TGTGCCAGCTCGAGCGCGGAGGGCTACACCTTC. The chain employs TRBV18 and TRBJ1-2, with D uncertain. The V end lost 6 bases, the J end lost 8 bases, and 10 bases lay between the germline ends. Per germline, CDR1 KGHSH and CDR2 LQKENI. This CDR3 spans 11 amino acids.

The rearrangement joins TRBV5-6 to TRBJ1-3; 9 positions agree with TRBD1. Trimming cost V 5 bases and J 6 bases; bases outside gene matches: 6. This CDR3 contains 14 residues. Germline lookup yields CDR1 SGHDT and CDR2 YYEEEE. CDR3 bases: TGTGCCAGCAGATCCACAGGGGGCGCAAACACCATATATTTT. Protein sequence: CASRSTGGANTIYF. Full variable domain (remainder filled in from reference TRBV5-6 and TRBJ1-3): DAGVTQSPTHLIKTRGQQVTLRCSPKSGHDTVSWYQQALGQGPQFIFQYYEEEERQRGNFPDRFSGHQFPNYSSELNVNALLLGDSALYLCASRSTGGANTIYFGEGSWLTVV.

The chain combines TRBV10-3 with TRBJ2-1; 8 bases are a match to TRBD1. Germline CDR1 and CDR2: ENHRY and SYGVKD. The CDR3 consists of 16 residues. V was pared by 4 bases and J by 8 bases, with 13 bases of the junction left unmatched. CDR3 sequence reads: CAISASGQGIVDEQFF. The CDR3 region has the DNA TGTGCCATCAGTGCGTCCGGACAGGGAATAGTGGATGAGCAGTTCTTC.

The V call is TRBV19, the J call TRBJ1-1, with 7 nucleotides matching TRBD1. V lost 10 bases and J lost 0; bases outside the gene matches: 5. The CDR3 has 13 residues. Germline lookup yields CDR1 LNHDA and CDR2 SQIVND (reference sequence). Here the CDR3 reads CAIRDSVNTEAFF. The CDR3 nucleotides read TGTGCCATTCGGGACAGTGTGAACACTGAAGCTTTCTTT.

V usage is TRBV10-3 and J usage is TRBJ2-3; 8 bases line up with TRBD2. V lost 2 bases and J lost 2; bases outside the gene matches: 3. The CDR3 length is 15 residues. Germline V gives CDR1 ENHRY, CDR2 SYGVKD. This CDR3 is CAISESGGNTDTQYF. CDR3 DNA sequence: TGTGCCATCAGTGAGAGCGGGGGCAACACAGATACGCAGTATTTT.

The chain uses TRBV6-6 and TRBJ1-5; TRBD1 matches 8 bases. The CDR3 consists of 16 residues. V trimming: 5 bases; J trimming: 6 bases; junction bases outside the gene matches: 12. Germline assignment: CDR1 MNHNY and CDR2 SVGAGI (reference sequence). The CDR3 protein is CASSVGTGRGSQPQHF. The DNA of the CDR3 is TGTGCCAGCAGTGTAGGGACAGGCCGCGGGAGTCAGCCCCAGCATTTT.

The genes are TRBV29-1 and TRBJ2-7, with D maybe TRBD1 (5 bases). This CDR3 spans 14 amino acids. The V gene's germline CDR1 is SQVTM and CDR2 ANQGSEA. V was pared by 6 bases and J by 4 bases, with 19 bases between. CDR3 sequence: CSVLWPQDTYEQYF. In DNA, the CDR3 is TGCAGCGTCTTGTGGCCACAGGATACGTACGAGCAGTACTTC.

This chain connects TRBV19 to TRBJ1-1; D gene uncertain. CDR3 length: 14 amino acids. The V and J ends lost 1 base and 2 bases respectively, with 8 bases between them. Per the germline V gene, CDR1 is LNHDA and CDR2 is SQIVND (reference sequence). As DNA, the CDR3 is TGTGCCAGTAGTATAGGGCAGGTTAACACTGAAGCTTTCTTT. Amino acid sequence: CASSIGQVNTEAFF.

This chain uses TRBV9 with TRBJ2-1, with TRBD2 identical over 7 bases. Germline CDR1 and CDR2: SGDLS and YYNGEE. The V and J ends lost 4 bases and 2 bases, in that order; junction bases with no gene match: 9. CDR3 length: 16 residues. This chain's CDR3 is CASSPRTSLTYNEQFF. The CDR3 nucleotides are TGTGCCAGCAGCCCAAGGACTAGTTTAACCTACAATGAGCAGTTCTTC.

The chain uses TRBV2 and TRBJ2-5, with D maybe TRBD1 (6 bases). The J call may be faulty, since TRBJ2-7 better matches the DNA end. Germline V lookup: CDR1 SNHLY, CDR2 FYNNEI. This CDR3 comprises 14 residues. As DNA, the CDR3 is TGTGCCAGCAGGGGGCAGGGGAATCGCTACGAGCAGTACTTC. This translates into CASRGQGNRYEQYF.

The V call is TRBV5-4, the J call TRBJ2-5; D may be TRBD2 (5 bases). Germline values: CDR1 SGHNT, CDR2 YYREEE (reference sequence). The CDR3 sequence is 13 residues long. Trimming left V 4 bases short and J 9 bases short, with 16 bases between. This CDR3 is CASSLKGAGAQYF. As DNA, the CDR3 is TGTGCCAGCAGCCTCAAGGGCGCCGGGGCCCAGTACTTC. The variable domain in full, with the rest retrieved from reference TRBV5-4 and TRBJ2-5, is ETGVTQSPTHLIKTRGQQVTLRCSSQSGHNTVSWYQQALGQGPQFIFQYYREEENGRGNFPPRFSGLQFPNYSSELNVNALELDDSALYLCASSLKGAGAQYFGPGTRLLVL.

This clone was seen a handful of times. The genes are TRBV29-1 and TRBJ2-1; 8 bases map to TRBD1. CDR1 and CDR2 (germline): SQVTM, ANQGSEA. The V and J ends lost 4 bases and 15 bases, in that order; junction bases with no gene match: 11. The CDR3 is made up of 12 amino acids. The CDR3 spells CSVGLGQGLLFF. CDR3 DNA sequence: TGCAGCGTTGGCCTTGGACAGGGCCTTCTGTTCTTC.

The V gene is TRBV28, the J gene TRBJ2-3; D might be TRBD2 (6 bases). V was pared by 2 bases and J by 0 bases, with 6 bases between. The CDR3 runs to 14 residues. Per germline, CDR1 MDHEN and CDR2 SYDVKM. This chain's CDR3 is CASSLAGSTDTQYF. CDR3 coding DNA: TGTGCCAGCAGTTTAGCGGGGAGCACAGATACGCAGTATTTT.

V usage is TRBV5-4 and J usage is TRBJ1-1, with D possibly matching TRBD1 (5 bases). This CDR3 spans 15 amino acids. V gave up 4 bases and J gave up 1 base, with 14 bases separating them. Germline V gene sequence: CDR1 SGHNT, CDR2 YYREEE (reference sequence). The CDR3, as DNA: TGTGCCAGCAGCCCATTATTGGGGCAGAACACTGAAGCTTTCTTT. Protein: CASSPLLGQNTEAFF.

The chain carries TRBV5-4 and TRBJ2-4; a weak D match, TRBD2 (5 bases). This CDR3 is 13 amino acids long. V lost 4 bases and J 1 base, leaving 6 bases between the germline ends. CDR1 SGHNT and CDR2 YYREEE come from the germline V gene (reference sequence). Written as DNA, the CDR3 is TGTGCCAGCAGCGGGGAGGCCAAAAACATTCAGTACTTC. This gives the protein CASSGEAKNIQYF. The whole variable domain, filled in from reference TRBV5-4 and TRBJ2-4, reads ETGVTQSPTHLIKTRGQQVTLRCSSQSGHNTVSWYQQALGQGPQFIFQYYREEENGRGNFPPRFSGLQFPNYSSELNVNALELDDSALYLCASSGEAKNIQYFGAGTRLSVL.

V is TRBV7-6 and J is TRBJ2-2, with 7 nucleotides matching TRBD1. Germline trimming cut 5 bases from V and 7 bases from J; bases unmatched to any gene: 10. Germline values: CDR1 SGHVS, CDR2 FNYEAQ. This CDR3 has 15 amino acids. CDR3 sequence reads: CASSLEQGKNGELFF. The CDR3 nucleotides are TGTGCCAGCAGCCTAGAACAGGGGAAGAACGGGGAGCTGTTTTTT. Complete variable domain (other parts from reference TRBV7-6 and TRBJ2-2): GAGVSQSPRYKVTKRGQDVALRCDPISGHVSLYWYRQALGQGPEFLTYFNYEAQQDKSGLPNDRFSAERPEGSISTLTIQRTEQRDSAMYRCASSLEQGKNGELFFGEGSRLTVL.

This rearrangement joins TRBV7-3 to TRBJ2-2, with D maybe TRBD2 (6 bases). Trimming removed 1 base from V and 6 bases from J, with 6 bases in between. The CDR3 has 13 amino acids. Germline V gene sequence: CDR1 SGHTA, CDR2 FQGTGA. CDR3 coding DNA: TGTGCCAGCAGCTTAAAGCGGGCCGGGGAGCTGTTTTTT. Translating gives CASSLKRAGELFF.

This rearrangement joins TRBV11-2 to TRBJ2-3; 7 positions match TRBD2. CDR1 and CDR2 (germline): SGHAT, FQNNGV. After removal of 1 base from V and 3 bases from J, the junction contained 7 bases not matched to a gene. The CDR3 contains 16 residues. In DNA form, the CDR3 reads TGTGCCAGCAGCTTAGTGCGGGGAGGGCGGACAGATACGCAGTATTTT. Translation gives CASSLVRGGRTDTQYF.

This chain links TRBV7-7 with TRBJ2-1, with 7 bases aligning to TRBD1. V shed 0 bases and J 5 bases; nucleotides not matched to a gene: 4. The length of the CDR3 is 15 residues. CDR1 is SSHAT and CDR2 is FNYEAQ in the germline V gene (reference sequence). CDR3 bases: TGTGCCAGCAGCTTAGCCTCGACAGGGCACAATGAGCAGTTCTTC. Protein product: CASSLASTGHNEQFF.

The chain carries TRBV6-6 and TRBJ1-5, with D tentatively TRBD1 (6 bases). Germline V gene data show CDR1 as MNHNY and CDR2 as SVGAGI (reference sequence). Deletions cut 2 bases from V and 5 bases from J, with 13 bases between. CDR3 length: 15 amino acids. The CDR3 DNA sequence: TGTGCCAGCAGTTACCGCAGTGGGGGCCATCAGCCCCAGCATTTT. Protein sequence: CASSYRSGGHQPQHF.

In DNA form, the CDR3 reads TGTGCCAGCAGTGACTCCCGGGACAGGAATCAGCCCCAGCATTTT. Translated, it gives CASSDSRDRNQPQHF. The chain recombines TRBV2 with TRBJ1-5; 8 bases match TRBD1. Germline CDR1 SNHLY, CDR2 FYNNEI. This CDR3 has 15 residues. J lost 4 bases, V lost 3 bases, and 5 bases had no gene match. The full variable domain, in which reference TRBV2 and TRBJ1-5 provide the parts outside the CDR3, is EPEVTQTPSHQVTQMGQEVILRCVPISNHLYFYWYRQILGQKVEFLVSFYNNEISEKSEIFDDQFSVERPDGSNFTLKIRSTKLEDSAMYFCASSDSRDRNQPQHFGDGTRLSIL.

The genes are TRBV6-5 and TRBJ2-3, with D possibly matching TRBD1 (5 bases). Germline CDR1 is MNHEY and CDR2 is SVGAGI. V was clipped by 7 bases and J by 3 bases, with 14 bases between them. This CDR3 comprises 14 residues. CDR3 residues: CASKKGFLTDTQYF. CDR3 nucleotides: TGTGCCAGCAAAAAGGGGTTTCTTACAGATACGCAGTATTTT.

The chain joins TRBV19 to TRBJ2-1, with D possibly being TRBD1 (7 bases). The CDR3 totals 14 residues. Germline V CDR1 and CDR2: LNHDA, SQIVND (reference sequence). V shed 6 bases and J shed 4 bases, with 13 bases lying between them. Here the CDR3 reads CASRTGAGYNEQFF. The CDR3, as DNA: TGTGCCAGTAGAACAGGGGCGGGGTACAATGAGCAGTTCTTC. Drawing the rest from reference TRBV19 and TRBJ2-1, the complete variable domain is DGGITQSPKYLFRKEGQNVTLSCEQNLNHDAMYWYRQDPGQGLRLIYYSQIVNDFQKGDIAEGYSVSREKKESFPLTVTSAQKNPTAFYLCASRTGAGYNEQFFGPGTRLTVL.